Presented here are 29 T cell receptor beta chains from one specimen sequenced in a study of metastatic and nonmetastatic thyroid tumors (dated by TCRdb to 2019 to 2021). Library generation was performed with PCR. The reads were generated on an Illumina HiSeq 4000. TCRdb cleaned the public reads at Q25 with fastp, built clones with MiXCR and kept in-frame beta chains. In all, the sample holds 25,000 to 40,000 clones, and around 7% of those were seen once. Just under 45% of the sample is in the top ten clones. No treatment had been received by any patient before thyroid surgery. The sequencing sample was made of blood. These receptors came from a female donor with papillary thyroid cancer or a benign thyroid nodule (not recorded which). Some clones in this sample may be carry-over from other donors' samples.

This clone was recorded many times. This chain links TRBV7-3 with TRBJ2-1; 8 bases match TRBD1. Trimming at V came to 2 bases and at J to 7 bases, leaving 10 bases not matched to a gene. The CDR3 contains 16 residues. The germline CDR1 and CDR2 sequences are SGHTA and FQGTGA. CDR3 protein: CASSLFQGALFNEQFF. In DNA, the CDR3 is TGTGCCAGCAGCTTATTTCAGGGGGCCTTATTTAATGAGCAGTTCTTC.

This clone came up many times. This chain uses TRBV6-1 with TRBJ2-5, with D perhaps matching TRBD2 (6 bases). This CDR3 is built from 15 residues. CDR1 is MNHNS, CDR2 SASEGT, per germline. V lost 8 bases and J lost 1, with 17 bases in between. For the CDR3, the DNA is TGTGCCAGCCTACTGGGGAGTAGCGGCCAAGAGACCCAGTACTTC. Protein product: CASLLGSSGQETQYF.

This clone has at least ten counts. This chain joins TRBV24-1 and TRBJ2-1, with a tentative D call TRBD2 (5 bases). Trimming removed 3 bases from V and 0 bases from J, with 17 bases in between. CDR1 KGHDR and CDR2 SFDVKD come from the germline V gene. The CDR3 has 18 residues. CDR3 in amino acids: CATSDTNSGINSYNEQFF. Written as DNA, the CDR3 is TGTGCCACCAGTGATACGAATTCCGGGATTAACTCCTACAATGAGCAGTTCTTC.

In its sample, this clone was seen many times. The rearrangement uses TRBV4-2 and TRBJ2-5, with TRBD2 matching over 10 bases. The CDR3 has 16 amino acids. The germline V gene has CDR1 LGHNA and CDR2 YNFKEQ. Trimming took 4 bases from V and 5 from J; bases not matched to a gene: 10. The CDR3: CASSRIAGGEGETQYF. The CDR3 bases are TGTGCCAGCAGCCGGATAGCGGGGGGTGAGGGGGAGACCCAGTACTTC.

This clone has ten or more counts. The CDR3 loop is CASTYFDEQFF. In DNA, the CDR3 is TGTGCCAGCACCTACTTTGATGAGCAGTTCTTC. This rearrangement joins TRBV2 to TRBJ2-1; D uncertain. Germline CDR1 reads SNHLY; CDR2 reads FYNNEI. The CDR3 totals 11 residues. The V and J ends lost 7 bases and 8 bases respectively, with 9 bases between them.

This clone was seen ten or more times. The chain links TRBV11-2 to TRBJ2-2; TRBD2 aligns across 8 bases. The germline V gene has CDR1 SGHAT and CDR2 FQNNGV. The junction had 2 bases not matched to a gene; V was cut back by 4 bases and J by 1 base. The CDR3 covers 15 residues. The chain's CDR3 is CASSSLAVNTGELFF. The CDR3 DNA follows: TGTGCCAGCAGCTCACTAGCGGTGAACACCGGGGAGCTGTTTTTT.

This clone was seen repeatedly, ten times or more. The chain links TRBV6-2 or TRBV6-3 to TRBJ1-1, with D possibly being TRBD1 (6 bases). V gave up 3 bases and J gave up 0 bases, with 11 bases separating them. The CDR3 length is 15 residues. Per the germline V gene, CDR1 is MNHEY and CDR2 is SVGEGT. CDR3 DNA: TGTGCCAGCAGTTATGGGGGGCGCCTGAACACTGAAGCTTTCTTT. This sequence encodes CASSYGGRLNTEAFF.

This clone was detected many times. The identical CDR3 is also encoded by other nucleotide sequences in the sample. The chain employs TRBV6-2 or TRBV6-3 and TRBJ2-4, with unresolved D. Between the trimmed V and J ends, which lost 2 bases and 11 bases, there was a span of 19 bases. Germline V gives CDR1 MNHEY, CDR2 SVGEGT. This CDR3 has 15 amino acids. CDR3 DNA: TGTGCCAGCAGTTACCCCTTGACTTTCGGGCCCCTTCAGTACTTC. Amino acid sequence: CASSYPLTFGPLQYF.

Ten or more counts support this clone. The V call is TRBV24-1, the J call TRBJ1-5; no firm D call. The germline V gene has CDR1 KGHDR and CDR2 SFDVKD. V was trimmed by 3 bases and J by 9 bases, leaving 17 bases between them. The CDR3 is 15 amino acids. CDR3 bases: TGTGCCACCAGTGATGAAGGACGGGGAGGGATGCCCCAGCATTTT. Its translation is CATSDEGRGGMPQHF.

This clone was recorded many times. The sample holds other DNA sequences that translate to the same CDR3. The rearrangement joins TRBV19 to TRBJ1-4; no definite D call. This CDR3 spans 14 amino acids. Germline-derived CDR1 and CDR2 are LNHDA and SQIVND (reference sequence). The V end lost 7 bases, the J end lost 0 bases, and 9 bases lay between the germline ends. This chain's CDR3 is CASKIEATNEKLFF. The CDR3, as DNA: TGTGCCAGTAAAATTGAGGCAACTAATGAAAAACTGTTTTTT.

This clone has a count of ten or more. The V gene is TRBV10-3, the J gene TRBJ2-7, with a weak D call TRBD1 (6 bases). The CDR3 consists of 13 residues. Trimming stripped 1 base from V and 5 bases from J, with 9 bases between. Germline V gene data show CDR1 as ENHRY and CDR2 as SYGVKD. This CDR3 is CAISEWGRNEQYF. DNA for the CDR3: TGTGCCATCAGTGAGTGGGGGCGTAACGAGCAGTACTTC.

This clone has at least ten counts. The V and J genes are TRBV7-2 and TRBJ2-1; TRBD1 aligns across 11 bases. The CDR3 is 18 amino acids. Germline V gene lookup returns CDR1 SGHTA and CDR2 FQGNSA. J lost 3 bases, V lost 3 bases, and 10 bases had no gene match. The CDR3 loop reads CASSFIGMGTGGYNEQFF. The CDR3 DNA reads TGTGCCAGCAGCTTCATAGGTATGGGGACAGGGGGCTACAATGAGCAGTTCTTC.

There are many counts of this clone. This rearrangement joins TRBV2 to TRBJ1-1; D is ambiguous. The ends were cut back, 7 bases at V and 2 bases at J, with 5 bases in the middle. Germline loops: CDR1 SNHLY, CDR2 FYNNEI. CDR3 length equals 11 residues. CDR3 bases: TGTGCCAGCACCTATAACACTGAAGCTTTCTTT. Amino acid sequence: CASTYNTEAFF.

This clone was picked up many times. CDR3 coding DNA: TGTGCCAGCAGTACAACAGGATTTAACTATGGCTACACCTTC. It encodes CASSTTGFNYGYTF. V usage is TRBV12-3 or TRBV12-4 and J usage is TRBJ1-2; TRBD1 might be the D (5 bases). The V and J ends lost 5 bases and 1 base respectively, with 11 bases between them. The CDR3 runs 14 residues.

This clone was counted at least ten times. The rearrangement joins TRBV19 to TRBJ1-5; D is uncertain. In germline, CDR1 is LNHDA, CDR2 SQIVND (reference sequence). The CDR3 covers 16 residues. V was shortened by 10 bases and J by 4 bases, with 23 bases between the two germline ends. This CDR3 is CATASGSGRRNQPQHF. The CDR3 DNA reads TGTGCCACCGCCTCGGGGTCGGGGAGGAGAAATCAGCCCCAGCATTTT. Filled out from reference TRBV19 and TRBJ1-5, the complete variable domain reads DGGITQSPKYLFRKEGQNVTLSCEQNLNHDAMYWYRQDPGQGLRLIYYSQIVNDFQKGDIAEGYSVSREKKESFPLTVTSAQKNPTAFYLCATASGSGRRNQPQHFGDGTRLSIL.

This clone appeared many times. The rearrangement uses TRBV6-6 and TRBJ2-1, with no clear D. V lost 0 bases, J lost 5 bases, and 5 bases lay in between. The CDR3 sequence is 13 residues long. Germline loops: CDR1 MNHNY, CDR2 SVGAGI (reference sequence). CDR3 amino acids: CASSYSGNNEQFF. CDR3 nucleotides: TGTGCCAGCAGTTACTCGGGAAACAATGAGCAGTTCTTC.

This clone was counted ten times or more. This chain connects TRBV2 to TRBJ2-7; tentatively, D is TRBD1 (6 bases). There are 15 residues in the CDR3. Trimming left V 9 bases short and J 6 bases short, with 24 bases between. The V gene's germline CDR1 is SNHLY and CDR2 FYNNEI. The CDR3 nucleotides are TGTGCCAGTAGACTCTCAGGGGATTCCTATCTCGAGCAGTACTTC. This gives the protein CASRLSGDSYLEQYF.

This clone was seen ten or more times. The chain employs TRBV29-1 and TRBJ1-5; D is uncertain. This CDR3 contains 13 residues. V lost 4 bases and J lost 9, with 16 bases in between. Germline loops: CDR1 SQVTM, CDR2 ANQGSEA. As DNA, the CDR3 is TGCAGCGTTGCAGAAGGGTCCCGGGCGCCCCAGCATTTT. Its translation is CSVAEGSRAPQHF.

The chain joins TRBV6-2 or TRBV6-3 to TRBJ2-3, with a tentative D call TRBD2 (5 bases). The germline V gene encodes CDR1 MNHEY and CDR2 SVGEGT. V lost 2 bases and J lost 4, with 22 bases in between. The CDR3 loop spans 18 amino acids. The CDR3 DNA sequence: TGTGCCAGCAGTTACCCCCCCCGACATGGGGTGAGGGCAGATACGCAGTATTTT. The encoded protein is CASSYPPRHGVRADTQYF.

In this sample, this clone turned up a few times. The chain recombines TRBV6-1 with TRBJ1-2, with 8 bases identical to TRBD1. Germline V gene sequence: CDR1 MNHNS, CDR2 SASEGT. The CDR3 consists of 14 residues. V lost 7 bases to trimming and J lost 3 bases; unmatched junction nucleotides: 7. CDR3 DNA sequence: TGTGCCAGCATTGGACAGGGTCTTCACTATGGCTACACCTTC. It codes for CASIGQGLHYGYTF.

This clone was counted many times. V is TRBV6-2 or TRBV6-3 and J is TRBJ1-2; TRBD1 matches 8 bases. The V gene end was trimmed by 4 bases and the J gene end by 8 bases; junction bases not matched to a gene: 6. The CDR3 is made up of 13 amino acids. Germline values: CDR1 MNHEY, CDR2 SVGEGT. The CDR3 reads CASSWGQARGYTF. DNA for the CDR3: TGTGCCAGCAGTTGGGGACAGGCACGGGGCTACACCTTC.

The chain recombines TRBV12-3 or TRBV12-4 with TRBJ1-4, with D possibly being TRBD1 (5 bases). Trimming removed 1 base from V and 6 bases from J, with 12 bases in between. The CDR3 is 15 amino acids. The DNA for the CDR3 is TGTGCCAGCAGTTTAGGGGGCGGTTCGGATGAAAAACTGTTTTTT. Encoded protein: CASSLGGGSDEKLFF.

This clone was counted at least ten times. V is TRBV12-5 and J is TRBJ2-7; 13 bases align to TRBD2. The germline CDR1 and CDR2 sequences are LGHNT and FRNRAP. The CDR3 spans 22 residues. V shed 5 bases and J 4 bases; nucleotides not matched to a gene: 26. CDR3 amino acids: CASGLYLPRTGLAGPIVYEQYF. The CDR3 nucleotides are TGTGCTAGTGGTCTATATCTCCCGAGGACGGGACTAGCGGGACCCATTGTATACGAGCAGTACTTC.

A note on this clone: Since a much larger clone is just one base distant, this may be a read error. The rearrangement uses TRBV2 and TRBJ2-5; a weak D match, TRBD2 (5 bases). Germline values: CDR1 SNHLY, CDR2 FYNNEI. The CDR3 is made up of 16 amino acids. CDR3 DNA: TGTGCCAGCACCCGGCCGGCGGCGGGCCCCCAAGAGGCCCAGTACTTC. Translating it yields CASTRPAAGPQEAQYF. Filled out from reference TRBV2 and TRBJ2-5, the complete variable domain reads EPEVTQTPSHQVTQMGQEVILRCVPISNHLYFYWYRQILGQKVEFLVSFYNNEISEKSEIFDDQFSVERPDGSNFTLKIRSTKLEDSAMYFCASTRPAAGPQEAQYFGPGTRLLVL.

This clone has a count of ten or more. V usage is TRBV24-1 and J usage is TRBJ1-2; D unclear. With 3 bases removed from V and 8 bases from J, the gap between germline ends came to 9 bases. Germline CDR1 reads KGHDR; CDR2 reads SFDVKD. The length of the CDR3 is 12 residues. The DNA for the CDR3 is TGTGCCACCAGTGATCCGGGGTTGGGCTACACCTTC. Protein sequence: CATSDPGLGYTF.

In this sample, this clone turned up many times. This chain connects TRBV19 to TRBJ1-1, with D unresolved. Germline CDR1 is LNHDA and CDR2 is SQIVND (reference sequence). The CDR3 spans 13 residues. Trimming took 10 bases from V and 4 from J, leaving 16 bases between them. Here the CDR3 DNA reads TGTGCCACTCAGCCCCGGTTGGGCACTGAAGCTTTCTTT. Translated: CATQPRLGTEAFF.

In its sample, this clone was seen many times. The rearrangement uses TRBV18 and TRBJ1-5; tentative D call: TRBD1 (5 bases). Trimming left V 0 bases short and J 6 bases short, with 9 bases between. The CDR3 loop spans 14 amino acids. Germline V gives CDR1 KGHSH, CDR2 LQKENI. CDR3: CASSPPGGGQPQHF. CDR3 sequence (DNA): TGTGCCAGCTCACCACCGGGGGGGGGTCAGCCCCAGCATTTT.

This clone appeared many times. This chain uses TRBV2 with TRBJ1-1; 7 bases line up with TRBD1. Germline CDR1 is SNHLY and CDR2 is FYNNEI. V was pared by 7 bases and J by 0 bases, with 11 bases of the junction left unmatched. This CDR3 spans 16 amino acids. CDR3 amino acids: CASMFFGQDMNTEAFF. Here the CDR3 DNA reads TGTGCCAGCATGTTCTTCGGACAGGACATGAACACTGAAGCTTTCTTT.

Details on this clone: Being one base from a much bigger clone, this may be a read error. The V call is TRBV4-3, the J call TRBJ1-1, with D unclear. CDR1 LGHNA and CDR2 YSLEER come from the germline V gene. Trimming stripped 4 bases from V and 9 bases from J, with 12 bases between. The CDR3 length is 12 residues. The CDR3 DNA reads as TGCGCCAGCAGCCGAGAGGCAGGACAAGCTTTCTTT. It specifies CASSREAGQAFF.